The text below deals with one T cell receptor beta chain. This entry belongs to a study of patients and donors after allogeneic stem cell transplantation. The CDR3 has 15 amino acids. Germline V gene lookup returns CDR1 LNHDA and CDR2 SQIVND (reference sequence). V was pared by 4 bases and J by 7 bases, with 14 bases between. TCRdb redid the calling of the RT-PCR reads with MiXCR, one entry per CDR3 protein. This sample has fewer than 500,000 distinct CDR3 sequences, with approximately 16% found just once. The chain employs TRBV19 and TRBJ1-6; D is perhaps TRBD1 (5 bases). The sequence was collected from a human donor who was either an allogeneic HSCT recipient or a stem cell or donor lymphocyte infusion donor (not recorded which). It is not recorded whose cells these are; they may come from a transplant donor. Sequenced input: blood, either unsorted or a sorted T cell fraction (not recorded which). The CDR3 is CASSTGAPGNSPLHF. The DNA of the CDR3 is TGTGCCAGTAGTACCGGGGCTCCCGGGAATTCACCCCTCCACTTT.